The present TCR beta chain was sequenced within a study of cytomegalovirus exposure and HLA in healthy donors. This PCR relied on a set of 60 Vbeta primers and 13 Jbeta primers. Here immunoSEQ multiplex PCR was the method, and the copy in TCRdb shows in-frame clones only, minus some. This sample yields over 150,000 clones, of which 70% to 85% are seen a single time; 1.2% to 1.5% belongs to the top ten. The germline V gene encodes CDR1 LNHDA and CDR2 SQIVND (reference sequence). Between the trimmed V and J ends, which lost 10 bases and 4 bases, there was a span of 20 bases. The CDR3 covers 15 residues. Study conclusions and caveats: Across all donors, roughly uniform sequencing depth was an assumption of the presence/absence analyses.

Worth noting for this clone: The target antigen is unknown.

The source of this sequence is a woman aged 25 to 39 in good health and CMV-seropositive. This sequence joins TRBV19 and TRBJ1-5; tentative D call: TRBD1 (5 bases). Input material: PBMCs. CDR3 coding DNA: TGTGCCACCGACCCTCTTTCAGGGATGAATCAGCCCCAGCATTTT. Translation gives CATDPLSGMNQPQHF.